This T cell receptor beta chain was observed in a study of T cell repertoires in cytomegalovirus infection. Study as a whole: Indications came from public TCR beta signatures; they pointed to CMV infection and to a matching HLA type.

TCRdb re-called the reads with MiXCR, one entry per CDR3 protein. There are around 740,000 distinct CDR3 sequences in the sample; about a third occur only once, and under 3% lies in the top ten. The sample holds a few counts of this clonotype. Its antigen remains unknown. Study results and caveats: Based on cumulative public TCR beta family frequency, carriers of CMV plus the relevant HLA were identified. Ex vivo, HLA-C-restricted CMV-specific TCR beta clonotypes prevailed over the rest of the response.

V lost 5 bases and J lost 1, with 14 bases in between. Germline CDR1 MNHEY, CDR2 SMNVEV (reference sequence). The CDR3 is 15 amino acids. This receptor was obtained from a human donor in good health (CMV status not recorded). Some clones in this sample may be carry-over from other donors' samples. The sample consisted of PBMCs. The chain couples TRBV27 to TRBJ1-2, with D possibly TRBD1 on 6 matching bases. In nucleotides, the CDR3 is TGTGCCAGCAGTCTCCAGGGACACCATAACTATGGCTACACCTTC. It specifies CASSLQGHHNYGYTF.